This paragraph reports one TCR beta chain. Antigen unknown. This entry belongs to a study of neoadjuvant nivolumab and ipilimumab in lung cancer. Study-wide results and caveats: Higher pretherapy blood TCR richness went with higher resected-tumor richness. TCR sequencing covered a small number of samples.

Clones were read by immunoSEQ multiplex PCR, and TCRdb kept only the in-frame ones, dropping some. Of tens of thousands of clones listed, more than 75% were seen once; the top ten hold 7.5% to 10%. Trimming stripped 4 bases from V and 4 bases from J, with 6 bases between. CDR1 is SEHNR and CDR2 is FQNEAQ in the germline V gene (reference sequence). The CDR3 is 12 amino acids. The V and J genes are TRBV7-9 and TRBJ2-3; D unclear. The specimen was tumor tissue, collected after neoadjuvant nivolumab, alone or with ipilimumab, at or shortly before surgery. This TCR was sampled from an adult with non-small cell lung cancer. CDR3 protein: CASSSGPDTQYF. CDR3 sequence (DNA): TGTGCCAGCAGCTCAGGACCAGATACGCAGTATTTT.